The clone carrying this T cell receptor beta chain was observed once. The source of the sample is a study of memory CD4+ T cells and cytomegalovirus serostatus. Turning to the study itself: Donors were healthy Belgian adults, several CMV seropositive and 24 seronegative.

Some clones are missing from TCRdb's copy, which holds only in-frame ones; the method was immunoSEQ multiplex PCR. The sample records about 52,000 clones, about 86% being singletons. The sort gate was single viable CD3+CD4+CD8-CD45RO+ cells for memory CD4+ T cells. CMV serostatus came from serum IgG against pp150, pp28, p38, p52. Positive selection with CD4 microbeads enriched total CD4+ T cells. The CDR3 loop spans 13 amino acids. The germline V gene has CDR1 SGHRS and CDR2 YFSETQ. V dropped 3 bases and J dropped 0 bases, with 6 bases sitting between them. Sequenced input: memory CD4+ T cells from blood. This receptor was obtained from an adult in good health and CMV-seropositive. This chain connects TRBV5-1 to TRBJ1-1, with D unclear. The CDR3 DNA is TGCGCCAGCAGCTCGAACATGAACACTGAAGCTTTCTTT. Its protein is CASSSNMNTEAFF. Filled out from reference TRBV5-1 and TRBJ1-1, the complete variable domain reads KAGVTQTPRYLIKTRGQQVTLSCSPISGHRSVSWYQQTPGQGLQFLFEYFSETQRNKGNFPGRFSGRQFSNSRSEMNVSTLELGDSALYLCASSSNMNTEAFFGQGTRLTVV.